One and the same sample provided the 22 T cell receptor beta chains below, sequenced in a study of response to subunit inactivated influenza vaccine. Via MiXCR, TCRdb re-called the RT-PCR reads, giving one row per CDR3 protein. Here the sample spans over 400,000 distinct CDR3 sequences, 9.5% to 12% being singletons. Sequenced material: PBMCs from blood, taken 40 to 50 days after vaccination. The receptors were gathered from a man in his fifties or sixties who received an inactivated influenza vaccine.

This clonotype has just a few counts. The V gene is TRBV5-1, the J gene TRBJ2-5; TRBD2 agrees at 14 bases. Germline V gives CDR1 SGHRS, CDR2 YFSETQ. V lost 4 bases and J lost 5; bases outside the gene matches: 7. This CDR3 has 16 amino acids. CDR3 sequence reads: CASSPGTSGGYETQYF. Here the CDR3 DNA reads TGCGCCAGCAGCCCTGGGACTAGCGGGGGTTACGAGACCCAGTACTTC.

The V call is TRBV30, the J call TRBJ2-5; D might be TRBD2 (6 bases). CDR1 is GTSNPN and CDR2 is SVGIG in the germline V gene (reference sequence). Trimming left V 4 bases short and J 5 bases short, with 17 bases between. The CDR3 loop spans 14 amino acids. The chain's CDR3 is CAWNIVAAGETQYF. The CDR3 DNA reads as TGTGCCTGGAACATAGTCGCGGCGGGGGAGACCCAGTACTTC. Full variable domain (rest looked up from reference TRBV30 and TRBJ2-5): SQTIHQWPATLVQPVGSPLSLECTVEGTSNPNLYWYRQAAGRGLQLLFYSVGIGQISSEVPQNLSASRPQDRQFILSSKKLLLSDSGFYLCAWNIVAAGETQYFGPGTRLLVL.

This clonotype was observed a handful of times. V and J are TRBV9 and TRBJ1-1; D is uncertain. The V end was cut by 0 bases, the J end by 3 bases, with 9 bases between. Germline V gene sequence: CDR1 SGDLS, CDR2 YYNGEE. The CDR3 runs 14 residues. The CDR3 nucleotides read TGTGCCAGCAGCGTAGTTAAGGAGGACACTGAAGCTTTCTTT. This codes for CASSVVKEDTEAFF.

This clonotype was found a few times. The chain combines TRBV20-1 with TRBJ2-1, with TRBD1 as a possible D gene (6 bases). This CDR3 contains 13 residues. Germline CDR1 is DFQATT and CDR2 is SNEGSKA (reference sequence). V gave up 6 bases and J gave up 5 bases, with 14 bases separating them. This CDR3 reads CSAEGTTDNEQFF. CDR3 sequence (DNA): TGCAGTGCGGAAGGGACAACCGACAATGAGCAGTTCTTC.

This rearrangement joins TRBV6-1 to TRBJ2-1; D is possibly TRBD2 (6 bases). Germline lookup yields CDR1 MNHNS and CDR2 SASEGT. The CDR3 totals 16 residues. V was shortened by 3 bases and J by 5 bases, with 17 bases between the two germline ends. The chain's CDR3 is CASSDGLRTSDNEQFF. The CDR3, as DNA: TGTGCCAGCAGTGATGGACTAAGGACCTCTGACAATGAGCAGTTCTTC.

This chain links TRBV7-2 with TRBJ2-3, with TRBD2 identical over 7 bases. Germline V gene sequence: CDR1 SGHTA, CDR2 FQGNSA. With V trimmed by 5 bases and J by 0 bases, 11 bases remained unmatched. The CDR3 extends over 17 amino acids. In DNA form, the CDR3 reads TGTGCCAGCAGCCTCTTGCCACGGACTAGGAGCACAGATACGCAGTATTTT. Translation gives CASSLLPRTRSTDTQYF.

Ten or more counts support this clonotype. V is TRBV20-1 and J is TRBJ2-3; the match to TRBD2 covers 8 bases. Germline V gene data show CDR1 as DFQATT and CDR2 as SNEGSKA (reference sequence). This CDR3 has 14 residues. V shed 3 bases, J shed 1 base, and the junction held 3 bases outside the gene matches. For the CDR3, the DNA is TGCAGTGCTAGGTTTAGCGGGGGCACAGATACGCAGTATTTT. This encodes CSARFSGGTDTQYF.

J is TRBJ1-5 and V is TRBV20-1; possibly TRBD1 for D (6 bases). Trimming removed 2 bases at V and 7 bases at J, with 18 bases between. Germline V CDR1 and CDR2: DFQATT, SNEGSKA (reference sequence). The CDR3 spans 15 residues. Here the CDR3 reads CSARSPGGREQPQHF. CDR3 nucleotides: TGCAGTGCTAGATCACCCGGGGGGCGGGAGCAGCCCCAGCATTTT.

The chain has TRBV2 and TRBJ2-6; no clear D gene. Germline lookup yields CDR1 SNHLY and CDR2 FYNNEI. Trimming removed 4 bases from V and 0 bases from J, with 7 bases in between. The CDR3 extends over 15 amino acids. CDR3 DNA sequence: TGTGCCAGCAGTGTAAAGTTCTCTGGGGCCAACGTCCTGACTTTC. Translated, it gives CASSVKFSGANVLTF.

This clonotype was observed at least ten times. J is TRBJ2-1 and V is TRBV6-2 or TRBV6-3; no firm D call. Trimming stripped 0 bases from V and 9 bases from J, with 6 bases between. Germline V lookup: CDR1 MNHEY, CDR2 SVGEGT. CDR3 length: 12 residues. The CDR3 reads CASSYSIGEQFF. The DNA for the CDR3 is TGTGCCAGCAGTTACTCGATCGGTGAGCAGTTCTTC.

The CDR3 is CASSLEGHTEQYF. For the CDR3, the DNA is TGTGCCAGCAGCTTAGAAGGCCATACTGAGCAGTACTTC. J is TRBJ2-7 and V is TRBV11-3; D gene unclear. Looked up from germline, CDR1 is SGHNT and CDR2 is YENEEA. CDR3 length equals 13 residues. The V and J ends lost 0 bases and 7 bases respectively, with 10 bases between them. Looking up the rest from reference TRBV11-3 and TRBJ2-7 gives the full variable domain: EAGVVQSPRYKIIEKKQPVAFWCNPISGHNTLYWYLQNLGQGPELLIRYENEEAVDDSQLPKDRFSAERLKGVDSTLKIQPAELGDSAVYLCASSLEGHTEQYFGPGTRLTVT.

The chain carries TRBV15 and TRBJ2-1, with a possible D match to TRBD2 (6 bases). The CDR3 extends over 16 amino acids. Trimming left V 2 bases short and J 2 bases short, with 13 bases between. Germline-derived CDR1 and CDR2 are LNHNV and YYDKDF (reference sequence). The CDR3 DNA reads TGTGCCACCAGCAGAACTCGCGGGGAGACCTACAATGAGCAGTTCTTC. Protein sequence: CATSRTRGETYNEQFF.

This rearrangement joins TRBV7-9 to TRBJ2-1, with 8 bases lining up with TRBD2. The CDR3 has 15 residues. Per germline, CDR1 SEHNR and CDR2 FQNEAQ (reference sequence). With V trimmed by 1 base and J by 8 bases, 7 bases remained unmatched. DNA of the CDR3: TGTGCCAGCAGCTTAGTTCGGGGGGGTGTGGATGAGCAGTTCTTC. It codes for CASSLVRGGVDEQFF.

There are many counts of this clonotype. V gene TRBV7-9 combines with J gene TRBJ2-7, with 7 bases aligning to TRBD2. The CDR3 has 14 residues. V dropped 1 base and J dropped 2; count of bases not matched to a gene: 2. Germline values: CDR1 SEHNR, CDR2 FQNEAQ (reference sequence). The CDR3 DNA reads TGTGCCAGCAGCTTAGAGGGGACTACCTACGAGCAGTACTTC. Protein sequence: CASSLEGTTYEQYF.

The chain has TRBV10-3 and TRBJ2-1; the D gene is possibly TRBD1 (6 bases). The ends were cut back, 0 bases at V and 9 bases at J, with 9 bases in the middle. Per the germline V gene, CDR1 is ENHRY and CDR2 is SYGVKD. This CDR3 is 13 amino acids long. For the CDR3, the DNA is TGTGCCATCAGTGAGTCACAGGGAACTGAGCAGTTCTTC. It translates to CAISESQGTEQFF.

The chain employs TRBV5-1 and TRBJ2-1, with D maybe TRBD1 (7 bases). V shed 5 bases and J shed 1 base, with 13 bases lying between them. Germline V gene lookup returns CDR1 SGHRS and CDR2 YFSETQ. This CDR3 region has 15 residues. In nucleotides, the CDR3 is TGCGCCAGCAGAACAGGGGACTTGTCCTACAATGAGCAGTTCTTC. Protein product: CASRTGDLSYNEQFF. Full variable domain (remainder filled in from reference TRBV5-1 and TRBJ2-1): KAGVTQTPRYLIKTRGQQVTLSCSPISGHRSVSWYQQTPGQGLQFLFEYFSETQRNKGNFPGRFSGRQFSNSRSEMNVSTLELGDSALYLCASRTGDLSYNEQFFGPGTRLTVL.

CDR3 loop: CASSFWGASTDTQYF. CDR3 bases: TGTGCCAGCAGTTTCTGGGGGGCTAGCACAGATACGCAGTATTTT. The genes are TRBV12-3 or TRBV12-4 and TRBJ2-3; D may correspond to TRBD1 or TRBD2 (6 bases each). This CDR3 is built from 15 residues. V was pared by 3 bases and J by 0 bases, with 10 bases between.

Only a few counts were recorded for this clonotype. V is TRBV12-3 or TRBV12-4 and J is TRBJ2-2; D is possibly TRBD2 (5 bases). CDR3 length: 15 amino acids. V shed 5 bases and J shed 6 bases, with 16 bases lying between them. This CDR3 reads CASSASGSGAGELFF. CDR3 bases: TGTGCCAGCAGTGCTTCCGGGTCCGGGGCCGGGGAGCTGTTTTTT.

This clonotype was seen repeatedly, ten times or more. The CDR3 protein is CASSWTGPNSPLHF. CDR3 bases: TGTGCCAGCAGTTGGACAGGCCCAAATTCACCCCTCCACTTT. The chain joins TRBV6-2 or TRBV6-3 to TRBJ1-6; 7 nucleotides agree with TRBD1. V trimming: 4 bases; J trimming: 7 bases; junction bases outside the gene matches: 4. CDR1 is MNHEY, CDR2 SVGEGT, per germline. The CDR3 sequence is 14 residues long.

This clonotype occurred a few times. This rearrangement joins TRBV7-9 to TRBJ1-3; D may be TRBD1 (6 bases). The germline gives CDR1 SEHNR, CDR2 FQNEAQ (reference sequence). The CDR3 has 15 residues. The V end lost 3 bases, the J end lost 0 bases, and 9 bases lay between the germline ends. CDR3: CASSFTGHSGNTIYF. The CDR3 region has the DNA TGTGCCAGCAGCTTTACAGGGCACTCTGGAAACACCATATATTTT.

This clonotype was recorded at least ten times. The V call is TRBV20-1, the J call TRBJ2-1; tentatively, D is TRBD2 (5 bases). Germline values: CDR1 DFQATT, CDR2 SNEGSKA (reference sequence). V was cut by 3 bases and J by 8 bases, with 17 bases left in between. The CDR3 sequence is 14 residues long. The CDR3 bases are TGCAGTGCTAGCACCCTAGCCCTTCTCGATGAGCAGTTCTTC. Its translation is CSASTLALLDEQFF.

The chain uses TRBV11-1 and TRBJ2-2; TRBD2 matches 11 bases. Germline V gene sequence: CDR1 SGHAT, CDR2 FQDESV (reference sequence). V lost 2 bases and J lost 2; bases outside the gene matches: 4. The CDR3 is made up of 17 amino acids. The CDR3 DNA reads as TGTGCCAGCAGCTTAACTAGCGGGGGCCCTAACACCGGGGAGCTGTTTTTT. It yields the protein CASSLTSGGPNTGELFF.